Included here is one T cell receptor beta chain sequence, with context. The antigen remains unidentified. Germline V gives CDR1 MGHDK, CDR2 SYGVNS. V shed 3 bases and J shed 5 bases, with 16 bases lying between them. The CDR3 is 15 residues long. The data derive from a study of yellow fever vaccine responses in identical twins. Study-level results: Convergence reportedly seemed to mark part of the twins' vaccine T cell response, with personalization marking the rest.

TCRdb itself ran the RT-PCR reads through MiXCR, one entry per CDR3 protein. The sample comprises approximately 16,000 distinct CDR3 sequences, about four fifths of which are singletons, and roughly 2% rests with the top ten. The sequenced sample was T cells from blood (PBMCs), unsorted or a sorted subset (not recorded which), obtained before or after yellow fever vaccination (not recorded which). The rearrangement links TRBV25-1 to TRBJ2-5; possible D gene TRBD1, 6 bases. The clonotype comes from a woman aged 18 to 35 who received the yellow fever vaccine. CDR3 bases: TGTGCCAGCAGTGAGGATCAGGGGAGTCAGGAGACCCAGTACTTC. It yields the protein CASSEDQGSQETQYF.